Listed below are T cell receptor beta chains from one sample, sequenced in a study of beta chain features in type 1 diabetes. Using immunoSEQ multiplex PCR, the repertoire was profiled, and TCRdb retains in-frame clones only, with some absent. The sample has 250,000 or so clones; about a fifth are singletons. The sequenced material came from naive CD4+ T cells from blood. The receptors were gathered from a woman in her 40s with type 1 diabetes. CDR3s include the opening cysteine and the closing phenylalanine or tryptophan. Each record gives: J gene, clone size, V gene, D gene, CDR3 DNA, CDR3 protein. D genes are given only for firm matches. Expanded clones are given a class, and other clones once, few, many or no size at all.

>TRBJ2-1|-|TRBV19|TRBD1
TGTGCCAGTAGTATAGAAGAGGGGGCGGTTGAGCAGTTCTTC
CASSIEEGAVEQFF
>TRBJ1-2|-|TRBV5-1|-
TGCGCCAGCGCCCCTAACAGGGATCGGAATCATGGCTACACCTTC
CASAPNRDRNHGYTF
>TRBJ2-1|few|TRBV9|TRBD2
TGTGCCAGCAGCGTCGACATAGGACTAGTTATAAATGAGCAGTTCTTC
CASSVDIGLVINEQFF
>TRBJ2-5|-|TRBV5-1|-
TGCGCCAGCAGCCCCCGCGGACAGCAAGAGACCCAGTACTTC
CASSPRGQQETQYF
>TRBJ1-5|few|TRBV10-3|-
TGTGCCAGTGCGGGGGACCTCAATCAGCCCCAGCATTTT
CASAGDLNQPQHF
>TRBJ2-3|-|TRBV18|TRBD2
TGTGCCAGCTCACAGCTAGCGGCTAGCACAGATACGCAGTATTTT
CASSQLAASTDTQYF
>TRBJ2-7|-|TRBV5-1|TRBD2
TGCGCCAGCAGCTCCGGGACTAGCTTCTACGAGCAGTACTTC
CASSSGTSFYEQYF
>TRBJ2-1|-|TRBV19|-
TGTGCCAGTAGTATGACTATCAGCTCCTACAATGAGCAGTTCTTC
CASSMTISSYNEQFF
>TRBJ2-2|-|TRBV19|TRBD1
TGTGCCAGTAGTATGAGGGGGCCAAGGAGCACCGGGGAGCTGTTTTTT
CASSMRGPRSTGELFF
>TRBJ2-4|-|TRBV27|-
TGTGCCAGCACCCTCACAGGGTCCCATCGGAACATTCAGTACTTC
CASTLTGSHRNIQYF
>TRBJ1-1|-|TRBV7-3|TRBD1
TGTGCCAGCAGCCTAGGACAGGGGTACACTGAAGCTTTCTTT
CASSLGQGYTEAFF
>TRBJ2-5|few|TRBV5-4|TRBD2
TGTGCCAGCAGCCCGGGACTAGCGGACGGGGAGACCCAGTACTTC
CASSPGLADGETQYF
>TRBJ2-1|-|TRBV5-1|TRBD2
TGCGCCAGCAGCTTGGAGGGTAGCGGGGGGAATGAGCAGTTCTTC
CASSLEGSGGNEQFF
>TRBJ1-4|few|TRBV11-2|-
TGTGCCAGCAGCCTAGATCTCCGTAGACTGTTTTTT
CASSLDLRRLFF
>TRBJ2-5|-|TRBV29-1|TRBD2
TGCAGCGTTGACCTGGGACTAGCGGAAGAGACCCAGTACTTC
CSVDLGLAEETQYF
>TRBJ1-2|-|TRBV29-1|-
TGCAGCGGGACCCCGGGCCCAGGGTATGGCTACACCTTC
CSGTPGPGYGYTF